The 6 T cell receptor beta chains below were found in one sample sequenced in a study of CD8 T cells in ankylosing spondylitis. From the 5' RACE reads, TCRdb called clonotypes with MiXCR, one entry per CDR3 protein. The sample carries roughly 130,000 distinct CDR3 sequences, over 6.5% recorded once. The sequencing input was blood, either unsorted or a sorted T cell fraction (not recorded which). Receptors originate from a male donor with ankylosing spondylitis or in good health (not recorded which).

The V gene is TRBV7-9, the J gene TRBJ2-7; D is unresolved. Between the trimmed V and J ends, which lost 5 bases and 3 bases, there was a span of 14 bases. Germline V lookup: CDR1 SEHNR, CDR2 FQNEAQ (reference sequence). The CDR3 length is 14 residues. In nucleotides, the CDR3 is TGTGCCAGCAGCCCTGGGCTAGGCCGCTACGAGCAGTACTTC. The encoded protein is CASSPGLGRYEQYF.

This clonotype came up many times. V is TRBV20-1 and J is TRBJ1-1; D is perhaps TRBD1 (5 bases). V gave up 3 bases and J gave up 4 bases, with 21 bases separating them. The CDR3 contains 16 residues. Germline V lookup: CDR1 DFQATT, CDR2 SNEGSKA (reference sequence). CDR3: CSASPPGRTVGTEAFF. The CDR3, as DNA: TGCAGTGCTAGCCCTCCGGGACGGACTGTCGGCACTGAAGCTTTCTTT.

The chain carries TRBV7-2 and TRBJ2-3, with TRBD2 identical over 15 bases. Germline loops: CDR1 SGHTA, CDR2 FQGNSA. V lost 3 bases, J lost 6 bases, and 7 bases stayed unmatched. The CDR3 loop spans 17 amino acids. In DNA form, the CDR3 reads TGTGCCAGCAGCTTGGGACTAGCGGGAGGCGTAGCCGATACGCAGTATTTT. This gives the protein CASSLGLAGGVADTQYF.

This clonotype was counted at least ten times. The rearrangement links TRBV7-3 to TRBJ1-1; 10 bases are a match to TRBD1. CDR1 and CDR2 from the germline V gene are SGHTA and FQGTGA. The V and J ends lost 6 bases and 2 bases, in that order; junction bases with no gene match: 15. CDR3 length: 18 residues. The CDR3 DNA sequence: TGTGCCAGCAGTCCACGTCCCCCGGGACAGGGGTTCAACACTGAAGCTTTCTTT. Amino acids: CASSPRPPGQGFNTEAFF.

This clonotype was found a few times. This chain uses TRBV7-2 with TRBJ2-7; no definite D call. The CDR3 is 12 amino acids. Germline V CDR1 and CDR2: SGHTA, FQGNSA. V was pared by 1 base and J by 5 bases, with 6 bases between. CDR3 loop: CASSLEENEQYF. Written as DNA, the CDR3 is TGTGCCAGCAGCTTAGAAGAGAACGAGCAGTACTTC.

This clonotype was seen at least ten times. The gene calls are TRBV20-1 and TRBJ2-7; a possible D gene is TRBD2 (6 bases). Germline loops: CDR1 DFQATT, CDR2 SNEGSKA (reference sequence). V lost 3 bases and J 3 bases, leaving 9 bases between the germline ends. This CDR3 is built from 12 residues. CDR3 protein: CSASRRGYEQYF. Here the CDR3 DNA reads TGCAGTGCTAGTCGGAGGGGCTACGAGCAGTACTTC.